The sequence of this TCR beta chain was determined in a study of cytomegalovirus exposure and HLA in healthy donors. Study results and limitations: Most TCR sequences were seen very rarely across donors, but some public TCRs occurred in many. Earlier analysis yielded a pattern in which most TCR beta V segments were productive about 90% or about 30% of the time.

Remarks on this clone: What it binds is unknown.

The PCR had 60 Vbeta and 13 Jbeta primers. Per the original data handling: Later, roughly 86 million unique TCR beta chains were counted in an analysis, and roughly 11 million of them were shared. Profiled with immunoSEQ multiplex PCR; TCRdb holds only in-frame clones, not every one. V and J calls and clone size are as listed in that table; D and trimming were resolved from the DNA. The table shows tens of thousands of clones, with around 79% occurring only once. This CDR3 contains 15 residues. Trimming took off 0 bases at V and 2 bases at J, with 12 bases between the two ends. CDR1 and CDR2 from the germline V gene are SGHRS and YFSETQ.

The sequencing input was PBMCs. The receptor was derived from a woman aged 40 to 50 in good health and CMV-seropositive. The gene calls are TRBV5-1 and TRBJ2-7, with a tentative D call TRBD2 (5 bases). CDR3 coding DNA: TGCGCCAGCAGCTTGGTCCGGGATCCCCCCTACGAGCAGTACTTC. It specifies CASSLVRDPPYEQYF.